One T cell receptor beta chain is described in this entry. There are 15 residues in the CDR3. Germline CDR1 is SGHRS and CDR2 is YFSETQ. Trimming left V 0 bases short and J 3 bases short, with 13 bases between. The sample belongs to a study of blood T cell repertoires in COVID-19. Study background: Sites across the United States, Italy and Spain contributed samples from acute and convalescent COVID-19.

Sequencing used immunoSEQ multiplex PCR; TCRdb keeps in-frame clones, though not all of them. The sample has approximately 74,000 clones, roughly 83% seen once. The V call is TRBV5-1, the J call TRBJ2-7, with a possible D match to TRBD1 (5 bases). This clonotype originated in a man older than 75 with active or convalescent COVID-19. Sequences were obtained from peripheral blood. CDR3 sequence reads: CASSLETANYYEQYF. CDR3 DNA: TGCGCCAGCAGCTTGGAGACAGCTAATTACTACGAGCAGTACTTC. The entire variable domain, with the rest obtained from reference TRBV5-1 and TRBJ2-7, is as follows: KAGVTQTPRYLIKTRGQQVTLSCSPISGHRSVSWYQQTPGQGLQFLFEYFSETQRNKGNFPGRFSGRQFSNSRSEMNVSTLELGDSALYLCASSLETANYYEQYFGPGTRLTVT.